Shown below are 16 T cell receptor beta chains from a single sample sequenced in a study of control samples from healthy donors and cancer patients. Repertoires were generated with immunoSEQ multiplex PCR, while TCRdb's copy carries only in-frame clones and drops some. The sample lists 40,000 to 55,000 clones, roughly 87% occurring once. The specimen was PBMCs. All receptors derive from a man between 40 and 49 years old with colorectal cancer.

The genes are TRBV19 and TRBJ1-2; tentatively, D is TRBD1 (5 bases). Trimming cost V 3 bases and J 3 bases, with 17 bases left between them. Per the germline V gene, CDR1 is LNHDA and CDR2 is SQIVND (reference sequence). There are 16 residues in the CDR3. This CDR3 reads CASSMVGVWGDYGYTF. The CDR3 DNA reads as TGTGCCAGTAGTATGGTGGGTGTTTGGGGGGACTATGGCTACACCTTC.

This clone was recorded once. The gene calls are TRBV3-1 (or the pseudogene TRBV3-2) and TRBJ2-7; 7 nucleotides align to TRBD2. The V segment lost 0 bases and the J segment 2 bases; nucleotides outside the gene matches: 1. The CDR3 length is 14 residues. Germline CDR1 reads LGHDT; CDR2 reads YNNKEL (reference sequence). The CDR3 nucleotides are TGTGCCAGCAGCCAAGAGGCGGGGGCCTACGAGCAGTACTTC. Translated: CASSQEAGAYEQYF.

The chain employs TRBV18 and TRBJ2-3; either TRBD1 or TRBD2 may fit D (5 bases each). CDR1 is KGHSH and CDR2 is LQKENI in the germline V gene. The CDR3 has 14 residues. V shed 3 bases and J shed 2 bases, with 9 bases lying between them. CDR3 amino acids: CASSPPGTTDTQYF. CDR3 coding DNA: TGTGCCAGCTCACCCCCTGGGACCACAGATACGCAGTATTTT.

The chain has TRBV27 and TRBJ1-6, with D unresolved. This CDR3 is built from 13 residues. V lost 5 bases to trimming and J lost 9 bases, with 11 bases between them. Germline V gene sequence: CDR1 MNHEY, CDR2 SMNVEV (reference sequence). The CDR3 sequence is CASSPAVGSPLHF. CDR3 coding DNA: TGTGCCAGCAGTCCCGCAGTGGGTTCACCCCTCCACTTT.

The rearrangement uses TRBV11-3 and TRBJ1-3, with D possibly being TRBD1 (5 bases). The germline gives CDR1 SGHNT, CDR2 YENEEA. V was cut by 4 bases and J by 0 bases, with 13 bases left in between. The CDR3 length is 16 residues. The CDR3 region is CASSSGWTSSGNTIYF. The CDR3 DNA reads TGTGCCAGCAGCTCCGGTTGGACAAGCTCTGGAAACACCATATATTTT.

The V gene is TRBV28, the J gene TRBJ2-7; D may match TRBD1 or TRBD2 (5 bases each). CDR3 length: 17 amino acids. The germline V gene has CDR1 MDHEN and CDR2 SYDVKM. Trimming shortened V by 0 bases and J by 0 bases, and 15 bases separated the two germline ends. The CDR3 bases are TGTGCCAGCAGTTTATGGGGGGTAACAGTCAGCTCCTACGAGCAGTACTTC. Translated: CASSLWGVTVSSYEQYF.

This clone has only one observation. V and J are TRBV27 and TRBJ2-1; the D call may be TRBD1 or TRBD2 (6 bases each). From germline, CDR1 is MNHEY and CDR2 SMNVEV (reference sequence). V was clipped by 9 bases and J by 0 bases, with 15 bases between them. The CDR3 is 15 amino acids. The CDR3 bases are TGTGCCAGTGGGGGCGGGGCCAGCTCCTACAATGAGCAGTTCTTC. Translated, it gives CASGGGASSYNEQFF.

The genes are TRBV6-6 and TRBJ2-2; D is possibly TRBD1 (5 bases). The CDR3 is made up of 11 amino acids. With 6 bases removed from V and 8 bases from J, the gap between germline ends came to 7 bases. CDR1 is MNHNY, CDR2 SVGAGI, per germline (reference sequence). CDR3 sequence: CASRGLGELFF. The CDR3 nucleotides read TGTGCCAGCAGGGGGCTGGGGGAGCTGTTTTTT.

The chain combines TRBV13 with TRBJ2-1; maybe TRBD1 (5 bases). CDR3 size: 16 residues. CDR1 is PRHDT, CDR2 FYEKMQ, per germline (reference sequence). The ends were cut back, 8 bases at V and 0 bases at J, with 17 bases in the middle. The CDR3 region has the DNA TGTGCCAGCGAAATCCGGACACACCGCTCCTACAATGAGCAGTTCTTC. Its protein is CASEIRTHRSYNEQFF.

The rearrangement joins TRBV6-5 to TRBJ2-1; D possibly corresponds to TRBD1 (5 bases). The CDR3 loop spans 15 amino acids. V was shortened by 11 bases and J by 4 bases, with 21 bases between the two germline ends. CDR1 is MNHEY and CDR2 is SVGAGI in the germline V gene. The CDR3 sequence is CAGAPAGLKYNEQFF. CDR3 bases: TGTGCCGGAGCTCCAGCAGGGCTGAAGTACAATGAGCAGTTCTTC.

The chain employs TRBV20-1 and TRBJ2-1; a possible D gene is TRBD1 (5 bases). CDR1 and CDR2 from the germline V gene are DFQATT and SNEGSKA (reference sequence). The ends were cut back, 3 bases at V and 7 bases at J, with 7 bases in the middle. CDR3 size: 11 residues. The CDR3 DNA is TGCAGTGCTAGTCAGGGAAATGAGCAGTTCTTC. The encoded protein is CSASQGNEQFF.

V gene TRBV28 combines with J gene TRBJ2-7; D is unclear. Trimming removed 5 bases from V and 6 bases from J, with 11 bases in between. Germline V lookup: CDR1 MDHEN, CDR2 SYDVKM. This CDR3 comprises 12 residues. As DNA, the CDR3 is TGTGCCAGCAGTGGATCCGGACCCGAGCAGTACTTC. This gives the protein CASSGSGPEQYF.

Here the CDR3 reads CASSPYPGQGGKGTEAFF. The CDR3 DNA reads as TGTGCCAGCAGCCCTTACCCGGGACAGGGGGGAAAAGGCACTGAAGCTTTCTTT. This rearrangement joins TRBV7-6 to TRBJ1-1; 11 bases fit TRBD1. The CDR3 sequence is 18 residues long. Germline CDR1 is SGHVS and CDR2 is FNYEAQ. The trim removed 5 bases at V and 4 bases at J, leaving 15 bases unmatched.

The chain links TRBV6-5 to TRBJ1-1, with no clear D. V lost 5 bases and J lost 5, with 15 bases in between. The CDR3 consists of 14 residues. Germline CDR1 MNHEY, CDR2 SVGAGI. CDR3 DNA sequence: TGTGCCAGCAGTCTCACCTGGGATTGGACTGAAGCTTTCTTT. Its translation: CASSLTWDWTEAFF.

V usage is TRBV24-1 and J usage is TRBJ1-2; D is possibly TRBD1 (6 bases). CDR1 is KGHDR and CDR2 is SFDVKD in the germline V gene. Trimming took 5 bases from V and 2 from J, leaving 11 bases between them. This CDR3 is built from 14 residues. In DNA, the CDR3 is TGTGCCACCAGTGCCTCGGACAGAAACTATGGCTACACCTTC. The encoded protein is CATSASDRNYGYTF.

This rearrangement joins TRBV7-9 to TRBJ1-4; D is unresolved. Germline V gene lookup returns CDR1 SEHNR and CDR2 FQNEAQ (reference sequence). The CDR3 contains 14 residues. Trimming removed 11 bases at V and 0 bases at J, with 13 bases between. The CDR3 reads CALGSDPTNEKLFF. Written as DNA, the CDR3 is TGTGCCCTAGGGTCGGATCCAACTAATGAAAAACTGTTTTTT.